This TCR beta chain is from a study of blood T cell repertoires in COVID-19. Study-level background: Samples taken during acute and convalescent COVID-19 were collected in the United States, Italy and Spain. From T cells, B-cell-depleted T cells, or PBMCs came the material, which was cDNA or gDNA.

The CDR3 covers 16 residues. The germline V gene has CDR1 MNHEY and CDR2 SMNVEV (reference sequence). J gave up 6 bases and V 6 bases, and 11 bases lay outside the gene matches. This clone was counted a few times. In the authors' workflow: Amplification of reference gene primers provided the estimated nucleated cell counts. The data were produced by immunoSEQ multiplex PCR, yet TCRdb's version contains in-frame clones alone and is incomplete. The V and J calls and clone size are taken from that table; D and trimming were inferred from the DNA. The table records about 170,000 clones, around 74% of them present only once.

This receptor was obtained from a man between 65 and 80 years old with acute or convalescent COVID-19. What was sequenced was peripheral blood. The V call is TRBV27, the J call TRBJ2-7; 13 positions match TRBD2. In nucleotides, the CDR3 is TGTGCCAGCAGGAAAGGGACTAGCGGGACAGCCCTCGAGCAGTACTTC. Encoded protein: CASRKGTSGTALEQYF.